The 16 T cell receptor beta chains below come from one sample, sequenced in a study of T cell changes during pregnancy in multiple sclerosis. TCRdb's table, derived via immunoSEQ multiplex PCR, lists solely in-frame clones and lacks some. Of 50,000 to 65,000 clones in the sample, about 93% were seen once. Sample: CD8+ T cells from peripheral blood mononuclear cells, taken in the second trimester of pregnancy. The receptors were gathered from a female donor with multiple sclerosis, enrolled in a pregnancy study.

The genes are TRBV28 and TRBJ2-3; D perhaps matches TRBD2 (5 bases). Germline V lookup: CDR1 MDHEN, CDR2 SYDVKM. The CDR3 covers 14 residues. V was pared by 6 bases and J by 6 bases, with 16 bases between. This CDR3 is CASRGTRYLDTQYF. In DNA form, the CDR3 reads TGTGCCAGCAGAGGAACTAGGTATTTGGATACGCAGTATTTT.

The chain employs TRBV27 and TRBJ2-7, with TRBD1 matching over 7 bases. The V gene end was trimmed by 2 bases and the J gene end by 5 bases; junction bases not matched to a gene: 3. Germline assignment: CDR1 MNHEY and CDR2 SMNVEV (reference sequence). This CDR3 has 13 residues. The CDR3 nucleotides read TGTGCCAGCAGTTTAAACAGGGGAAACGAGCAGTACTTC. Protein product: CASSLNRGNEQYF.

V is TRBV5-5 and J is TRBJ2-1; 11 bases fit TRBD2. Germline V gene lookup returns CDR1 SGHKS and CDR2 YYEKEE (reference sequence). Trimming removed 1 base from V and 0 bases from J; junction bases left unmatched: 3. This CDR3 contains 17 residues. CDR3 residues: CASSLIGLAGSYNEQFF. The CDR3 coding sequence is TGTGCCAGCAGCTTGATTGGACTAGCGGGCTCCTACAATGAGCAGTTCTTC.

This clone was seen only once. This chain links TRBV5-5 with TRBJ2-2; TRBD1 agrees at 8 bases. V trimming: 3 bases; J trimming: 6 bases; junction bases outside the gene matches: 4. The CDR3 has 14 residues. Germline lookup yields CDR1 SGHKS and CDR2 YYEKEE (reference sequence). As DNA, the CDR3 is TGTGCCAGCAGCTCCACAGGGGGGTCCGGGGAGCTGTTTTTT. It is translated as CASSSTGGSGELFF.

The J gene is TRBJ2-7, the V gene TRBV5-6, with a possible D match to TRBD2 (5 bases). CDR3 size: 14 residues. The V and J ends lost 4 bases and 3 bases respectively, with 14 bases between them. The germline gives CDR1 SGHDT, CDR2 YYEEEE. The DNA of the CDR3 is TGTGCCAGCAGCCGGGGTGTCAGAAGCTACGAGCAGTACTTC. Its translation is CASSRGVRSYEQYF. The full variable domain, completed using reference TRBV5-6 and TRBJ2-7, is DAGVTQSPTHLIKTRGQQVTLRCSPKSGHDTVSWYQQALGQGPQFIFQYYEEEERQRGNFPDRFSGHQFPNYSSELNVNALLLGDSALYLCASSRGVRSYEQYFGPGTRLTVT.

This clone was detected once. This chain connects TRBV27 to TRBJ1-2; D ambiguous. Per the germline V gene, CDR1 is MNHEY and CDR2 is SMNVEV (reference sequence). The V and J ends lost 6 bases and 3 bases respectively, with 11 bases between them. There are 13 residues in the CDR3. Written as DNA, the CDR3 is TGTGCCAGCAGACTAGGACGGGACTATGGCTACACCTTC. The encoded protein is CASRLGRDYGYTF.

The chain joins TRBV28 to TRBJ1-3, with TRBD1 as a possible D gene (6 bases). Trimming stripped 4 bases from V and 3 bases from J, with 10 bases between. The CDR3 covers 14 residues. The germline CDR1 and CDR2 sequences are MDHEN and SYDVKM. As DNA, the CDR3 is TGTGCCAGCAGTTCTGACAGGCGTGGAAACACCATATATTTT. It yields the protein CASSSDRRGNTIYF.

The chain joins TRBV6-6 to TRBJ1-2, with D possibly being TRBD1 (6 bases). The germline gives CDR1 MNHNY, CDR2 SVGAGI (reference sequence). V shed 7 bases and J shed 8 bases, with 20 bases lying between them. This CDR3 is built from 14 residues. CDR3 protein: CASTSFGQLYGYTF. DNA of the CDR3: TGTGCCAGCACCTCATTTGGACAGCTGTACGGCTACACCTTC.

The chain employs TRBV27 and TRBJ2-3; possible D gene TRBD1, 5 bases. Trimming stripped 6 bases from V and 1 base from J, with 14 bases between. In germline, CDR1 is MNHEY, CDR2 SMNVEV (reference sequence). This CDR3 is built from 15 residues. The CDR3 here is CASSQRGRGTDTQYF. CDR3 bases: TGTGCCAGCAGCCAAAGAGGCAGGGGCACAGATACGCAGTATTTT.

This chain joins TRBV19 and TRBJ1-5; 8 nucleotides align to TRBD1. Germline trimming cut 5 bases from V and 6 bases from J; bases unmatched to any gene: 3. The CDR3 extends over 13 amino acids. Germline loops: CDR1 LNHDA, CDR2 SQIVND (reference sequence). CDR3 DNA sequence: TGTGCCAGTAGTCTTACAGGGGGTCAGCCCCAGCATTTT. It translates to CASSLTGGQPQHF.

This rearrangement joins TRBV4-1 to TRBJ2-7, with TRBD1 matching 9 bases. CDR3 length: 15 amino acids. J was trimmed by 7 bases and V by 7 bases; bases with no gene match: 14. Per the germline V gene, CDR1 is MGHRA and CDR2 is YSYEKL. The CDR3 reads CASKSRIQGAQEQYF. The DNA for the CDR3 is TGCGCCAGCAAAAGCCGCATACAGGGGGCGCAAGAGCAGTACTTC.

The chain is built from TRBV5-1 and TRBJ2-1; 8 nucleotides agree with TRBD1. V gave up 1 base and J gave up 2 bases; unmatched junction bases: 5. The CDR3 has 16 amino acids. Germline V lookup: CDR1 SGHRS, CDR2 YFSETQ. CDR3 DNA: TGCGCCAGCAGCTTGACAGGGGGGAGCCCCTACAATGAGCAGTTCTTC. Translated: CASSLTGGSPYNEQFF. Looking up the rest from reference TRBV5-1 and TRBJ2-1 gives the full variable domain: KAGVTQTPRYLIKTRGQQVTLSCSPISGHRSVSWYQQTPGQGLQFLFEYFSETQRNKGNFPGRFSGRQFSNSRSEMNVSTLELGDSALYLCASSLTGGSPYNEQFFGPGTRLTVL.

The rearrangement links TRBV4-1 to TRBJ2-2, with TRBD2 matching 15 bases. Trimming at V came to 5 bases and at J to 5 bases, leaving 3 bases not matched to a gene. CDR3 size: 16 residues. CDR1 is MGHRA, CDR2 YSYEKL, per germline. The CDR3: CASSGLAGGPTGELFF. CDR3 in DNA: TGCGCCAGCAGCGGACTAGCGGGAGGGCCGACCGGGGAGCTGTTTTTT.

This chain joins TRBV5-6 and TRBJ2-7, with D possibly being TRBD1 (5 bases). The germline V gene encodes CDR1 SGHDT and CDR2 YYEEEE. The CDR3 is 16 amino acids. V gave up 1 base and J gave up 5 bases, with 19 bases separating them. The CDR3 loop reads CASSLWEGVGSHEQYF. Here the CDR3 DNA reads TGTGCCAGCAGCTTGTGGGAAGGGGTCGGATCCCACGAGCAGTACTTC.

The genes are TRBV19 and TRBJ2-4; 13 bases match TRBD2. J was trimmed by 14 bases and V by 0 bases; bases with no gene match: 7. The CDR3 spans 15 residues. Germline V gene data show CDR1 as LNHDA and CDR2 as SQIVND (reference sequence). The CDR3 DNA reads as TGTGCCAGTAGTATAGACGGGACTAGCGGGGATCTCGAGTACTTC. It is translated as CASSIDGTSGDLEYF.

V gene TRBV11-2 combines with J gene TRBJ2-7, with D maybe TRBD1 (5 bases). Per the germline V gene, CDR1 is SGHAT and CDR2 is FQNNGV. This CDR3 is 14 amino acids long. Trimming pared 4 bases from V and 6 bases from J, leaving 16 bases between. CDR3 protein: CASSSVDGHGEQYF. The CDR3, as DNA: TGTGCCAGCAGCTCTGTGGACGGACATGGCGAGCAGTACTTC. Variable domain in full (rest from reference TRBV11-2 and TRBJ2-7): EAGVAQSPRYKIIEKRQSVAFWCNPISGHATLYWYQQILGQGPKLLIQFQNNGVVDDSQLPKDRFSAERLKGVDSTLKIQPAKLEDSAVYLCASSSVDGHGEQYFGPGTRLTVT.